These 5 T cell receptor beta chains were all obtained from the same sample, sequenced in a study of PD-L1 blockade in urothelial cancer. Time point indicated: pretreatment peripheral blood. Method: immunoSEQ multiplex PCR; TCRdb's copy keeps in-frame clones and lacks some. The sample contains 30,000 to 35,000 clones, around 82% of which appear only once. Sequencing was performed on PBMCs, taken around atezolizumab (anti-PD-L1) treatment. The receptors derive from a man in his 60s with urothelial cancer.

V and J are TRBV5-6 and TRBJ1-5; the D gene is possibly TRBD1 (6 bases). CDR1 and CDR2 (germline): SGHDT, YYEEEE. Trimming removed 5 bases from V and 1 base from J, with 16 bases in between. The CDR3 is 16 residues long. The CDR3 DNA is TGTGCCAGCAGTTTCCGTACAGGGATGAGCAATCAGCCCCAGCATTTT. Protein: CASSFRTGMSNQPQHF.

This clone has just a few counts. The chain combines TRBV5-1 with TRBJ1-2; the match to TRBD1 covers 8 bases. V lost 0 bases and J lost 3; bases outside the gene matches: 4. The CDR3 length is 15 residues. Germline loops: CDR1 SGHRS, CDR2 YFSETQ. The CDR3 nucleotides read TGCGCCAGCAGCTTGGAAACAGGGGGGTACTATGGCTACACCTTC. Translated, it gives CASSLETGGYYGYTF.

There are a few counts of this clone. The chain has TRBV30 and TRBJ1-1; a possible D gene is TRBD1 (5 bases). The V gene's germline CDR1 is GTSNPN and CDR2 SVGIG (reference sequence). This CDR3 contains 14 residues. The V gene lost 0 bases and the J gene lost 3 bases, with 11 bases spanning the gap. The CDR3 DNA reads TGTGCCTGGAGTGTTATAACAGGAGACACTGAAGCTTTCTTT. It codes for CAWSVITGDTEAFF.

The V call is TRBV7-8, the J call TRBJ2-7; 8 bases are shared with TRBD1. In germline, CDR1 is SGHVS, CDR2 FQNEAQ. This CDR3 comprises 15 residues. V trimming: 4 bases; J trimming: 7 bases; junction bases outside the gene matches: 12. DNA of the CDR3: TGTGCCAGCAGCTCCCCGGCGGGACAGGCCATAGAGCAGTACTTC. Its protein is CASSSPAGQAIEQYF.

This clone has only a few counts. In DNA form, the CDR3 reads TGCGCCAGCAGCTTGGGACAGGGGAATTCACCCCTCCACTTT. It codes for CASSLGQGNSPLHF. The V call is TRBV5-1, the J call TRBJ1-6; 8 nucleotides line up with TRBD1. This CDR3 contains 14 residues. Looked up from germline, CDR1 is SGHRS and CDR2 is YFSETQ. J lost 7 bases, V lost 0 bases, and 0 bases had no gene match. Using reference TRBV5-1 and TRBJ1-6 for the parts outside the CDR3, the full variable domain is KAGVTQTPRYLIKTRGQQVTLSCSPISGHRSVSWYQQTPGQGLQFLFEYFSETQRNKGNFPGRFSGRQFSNSRSEMNVSTLELGDSALYLCASSLGQGNSPLHFGNGTRLTVT.